This T cell receptor (beta chain) was profiled in a study of CD8 T cells in ankylosing spondylitis. This clonotype appeared many times. The CDR3 has 15 residues. CDR1 is SQVTM and CDR2 is ANQGSEA in the germline V gene. V lost 3 bases and J 6 bases, leaving 20 bases between the germline ends. TCRdb recomputed calls from the 5' RACE reads with MiXCR, one row per CDR3 protein. Of more than 150,000 distinct CDR3 sequences in the sample, more than 9% are singletons; the top ten hold 25% to 30%. The TCR comes from a male donor with ankylosing spondylitis or in good health (not recorded which). The specimen was blood, either unsorted or a sorted T cell fraction (not recorded which). V is TRBV29-1 and J is TRBJ2-5; D is possibly TRBD2 (7 bases). DNA for the CDR3: TGCAGCGTTGAGTCGGGCGGGGGCCGGGACCAGACCCAGTACTTC. Translating it yields CSVESGGGRDQTQYF.